Sequencing of this TCR beta chain was carried out in a study of human T cells and chemical hapten exposure. Notes on the study in general: A positive correlation with patch test score was shown by PT1 expanded TCR counts.

Time point specified: patch test 1, 2 weeks after DPC sensitization. The treatment was: therapeutic diphenylcyclopropenone sensitization with weekly scalp DPC. Individual cDNA molecules (in the library) carried attached unique molecular identifiers. TCRdb used MiXCR to reprocess the RACE reads, holding one entry per CDR3 protein. Among nearly 350,000 distinct CDR3 sequences listed, roughly 6.9% were seen once. There are many counts of this clonotype. The antigen remains unidentified. The V gene's germline CDR1 is MDHEN and CDR2 SYDVKM. The CDR3 length is 17 residues. V gave up 4 bases and J gave up 6 bases; unmatched junction bases: 14.

The receptor's source is a young woman with alopecia areata. Some clones in this sample may be carry-over from other donors' samples. The sequencing used whole blood, collected in connection with sensitization to the hapten diphenylcyclopropenone (DPC). The chain combines TRBV28 with TRBJ2-3; 9 bases line up with TRBD2. The CDR3: CASSSPKLSGGRDTQYF. The CDR3 region has the DNA TGTGCCAGCAGTTCTCCTAAACTTAGCGGGGGCCGCGATACGCAGTATTTT.